This T cell receptor beta chain was documented in a study of shared clonotypes between healthy human individuals (dated by TCRdb to about 2020). General notes on the study: Two women and a few men aged 18 to 49 years were included in the cohort. Per donor, three plates each were used for CD4 naive and CD4 memory, two for CD8 naive, and one for CD8 memory. Between about 0.8 and 9 billion PBMCs per donor were obtained by leukapheresis. Libraries were prepared and TCR repertoires were sequenced by different laboratories using diverse techniques, in order to increase sequencing depth and limit assay-specific biases. To estimate repertoire size and how much clonotype sharing occurs between individuals, the study deeply sequenced the blood TCR repertoires of several healthy adults.

About this clone itself: The specificity of this receptor is unknown. Base qualities are not recorded, but no much larger clone differs from it by a single base.

The paper's findings and limits, for the study overall: Sampling was restricted to blood, and TCR repertoires in tissue are likely to differ from TCR repertoires in blood. Because the study included a small number of donors, the genetic and exposure-history diversity represented was limited. Pairwise subsampling indicated that sequencing depth was expected to affect the degree of clonotype sharing among donors. Even with the large sequencing depth, rarefaction of the sorted-subset datasets indicated that sequencing was incomplete. Larger estimated clonotype richness was generally found for naive subsets than for memory subsets. Clonotypes shared by all four sorted-subset donors showed higher generation probabilities than non-shared clonotypes. When several donors were compared, the shared fraction of clonotypes was about 5.2% for naive CD4, approximately 3.3% for naive CD8, 2% to 2.5% for memory CD4, and around 0.37% for memory CD8.

The donors were healthy, HIV-negative adults with no recently reported acute infections or vaccinations. All donors were Caucasian adults living in Nashville, Tennessee, USA. CD4+ T cells were enriched through magnetic negative selection, after which naive cells were positively selected on CD45RA and the remaining negative fraction served as the memory subset. After blood collection by leukapheresis, PBMCs were isolated using Ficoll-Histopaque density gradient centrifugation and then cryopreserved in the vapor phase of liquid nitrogen. Analytical flow cytometry was used to check the purity and quantity of each magnetically sorted T cell population. Each sorted fraction had its genomic DNA isolated and then quantified by UV absorbance on a Nanodrop 2000c. Using the deep immunoSEQ assay, TCR CDR3 regions were amplified from genomic DNA by multiplex PCR. Genomic DNA extracted from each cell subset was distributed evenly over all wells of several immunoSEQ 96-well plates, and each plate served as one replicate. For sorted subsets, approximately 200 ng of genomic DNA, equivalent to 25,000 to 35,000 T cell genomes, went into each replicate PCR. The purified libraries were quantified using a Qubit 3.0 fluorometer, sized with a Bioanalyzer 2100, and then quantified again using the KAPA Library Quantification kit. Every immunoSEQ 96-well plate was sequenced on a separate single-read 150-cycle Illumina NextSeq 550 flow cell. The authors' pipeline ran thus. The immunoSEQ output contained only junctional sequences without quality scores, so filtering could not match that applied to full-length reads. Sequences were annotated with PyIR, a Python wrapper for IgBLAST v1.9, using IMGT germline references to assign V/J genes and CDR3. Reads were removed for weak V/J assignments (E-value above 1e-6), missing CDR3, stop codons, out-of-frame junctions, or ambiguous translated residues. V3J clonotypes were defined by identical inferred V gene, J gene, and CDR3 amino acid sequence. To compute the percentage overlap between repertoires, the number of shared unique clonotypes was divided by the size of the smaller repertoire. Repertoire richness was assessed with RTK rarefaction, the Chao1 estimator, and Recon v2.1 estimates of unobserved clonotypes. For all TCRbeta clonotypes obtained by the gDNA method from a handful of donors, generation probabilities were computed with OLGA. Entries here come from immuneACCESS through TCRdb and include only in-frame sequences with V and J called. Some clones fail to appear in such tables; in the studies checked, an unresolved V gene covers under half of the shortfall, and the cause of the remainder is unknown. V, J and clone size were drawn from that table, and D and trimming were deduced from the DNA. Here the sample has 780,000 or so clones; roughly 72% occur a single time. Under 2% of the sample goes to the ten largest clones.

From its cysteine to its phenylalanine, the CDR3 spans 15 amino acids. Left in the record is the CDR3 DNA by itself, 45 bases read in frame from the first base. Germline trimming: 3 bases from V, 5 bases from J; junction bases outside gene matches: 8. CDR1 and CDR2 were assigned from the germline V gene as ENHRY and SYGVKD. The receptor was isolated from a woman between 25 and 40 years old in good health. Sequencing was carried out using memory CD4+ T cells sorted from blood. The sample's cell subset or site label is to be understood as: CD45RA-negative fraction. The sequence is built from TRBV10-3 and TRBJ2-7, and TRBD2 aligns with 9 junction nucleotides. The sequenced DNA is TGTGCCATCAGTGACCCGGCTAGCGGGATCAACGAGCAGTACTTC. This sequence encodes CAISDPASGINEQYF.